What follows are 14 T cell receptor beta chains derived from one specimen sequenced in a study of blood T cell repertoires in COVID-19. Using immunoSEQ multiplex PCR, the repertoire was profiled, and TCRdb retains in-frame clones only, with some absent. The sample yields 15,000 to 20,000 clones, 75% to 85% seen once. Material: peripheral blood. These receptors came from a man older than 75 with acute or convalescent COVID-19.

The rearrangement links TRBV7-2 to TRBJ2-7; the match to TRBD2 covers 9 bases. Trimming removed 0 bases from V and 4 bases from J; junction bases left unmatched: 4. Germline assignment: CDR1 SGHTA and CDR2 FQGNSA. The CDR3 extends over 15 amino acids. The CDR3, as DNA: TGTGCCAGCAGCTTAGCTAGCGGGGGATTATACGAGCAGTACTTC. The encoded protein is CASSLASGGLYEQYF.

The chain has TRBV30 and TRBJ2-4; perhaps TRBD2 as D (6 bases). The germline gives CDR1 GTSNPN, CDR2 SVGIG (reference sequence). V was cut by 7 bases and J by 1 base, with 11 bases left in between. CDR3 length equals 13 residues. The CDR3 DNA is TGTGCCTCGACGGGGGACGCCAAAAACATTCAGTACTTC. Translated: CASTGDAKNIQYF.

The chain combines TRBV18 with TRBJ1-4; D is uncertain. The germline CDR1 and CDR2 sequences are KGHSH and LQKENI. The CDR3 is 13 amino acids. V was cut by 2 bases and J by 7 bases, with 8 bases left in between. CDR3 in DNA: TGTGCCAGCTCACCAGGGCTTAGTGAAAAACTGTTTTTT. It codes for CASSPGLSEKLFF.

J is TRBJ1-1 and V is TRBV11-2; D ambiguous. The length of the CDR3 is 13 residues. The ends were cut back, 3 bases at V and 2 bases at J, with 7 bases in the middle. Germline V CDR1 and CDR2: SGHAT, FQNNGV. The CDR3 DNA sequence: TGTGCCAGCAGCTTTTCCAGAAACACTGAAGCTTTCTTT. Translation: CASSFSRNTEAFF.

The J gene is TRBJ1-6, the V gene TRBV5-1, with D hard to call. Germline CDR1 SGHRS, CDR2 YFSETQ. The length of the CDR3 is 15 residues. V was trimmed by 4 bases and J by 0 bases, leaving 8 bases between them. CDR3 in DNA: TGCGCCAGCAGCACCGGAGCCTCCTATAATTCACCCCTCCACTTT. Protein sequence: CASSTGASYNSPLHF.

The chain recombines TRBV19 with TRBJ1-1; no clear D gene. Looked up from germline, CDR1 is LNHDA and CDR2 is SQIVND (reference sequence). CDR3 length: 11 amino acids. Trimming cost V 2 bases and J 6 bases, with 4 bases left between them. In DNA form, the CDR3 reads TGTGCCAGTAGTATAACAGCTGAAGCTTTCTTT. This gives the protein CASSITAEAFF.

V usage is TRBV18 and J usage is TRBJ1-2; TRBD1 is a possible D gene (5 bases). The germline V and J ends were trimmed by 5 bases and 1 base, with 14 bases remaining between them. The CDR3 consists of 15 residues. Per the germline V gene, CDR1 is KGHSH and CDR2 is LQKENI. CDR3 protein: CASSSDTQSNYGYTF. CDR3 bases: TGTGCCAGCTCATCGGACACCCAAAGTAACTATGGCTACACCTTC.

CDR3 loop: CASSLGILRQPLNYGYTF. The CDR3 DNA sequence: TGCGCCAGCAGCTTGGGCATTCTTCGACAGCCTCTGAACTATGGCTACACCTTC. The chain has TRBV5-1 and TRBJ1-2; D may be TRBD1 (5 bases). Trimming took off 0 bases at V and 2 bases at J, with 20 bases between the two ends. The germline V gene has CDR1 SGHRS and CDR2 YFSETQ. The CDR3 has 18 residues. Supplemented by reference TRBV5-1 and TRBJ1-2, the full variable domain reads KAGVTQTPRYLIKTRGQQVTLSCSPISGHRSVSWYQQTPGQGLQFLFEYFSETQRNKGNFPGRFSGRQFSNSRSEMNVSTLELGDSALYLCASSLGILRQPLNYGYTFGSGTRLTVV.

The V call is TRBV6-2 or TRBV6-3, the J call TRBJ2-7; D is ambiguous. The CDR3 contains 14 residues. CDR1 MNHEY and CDR2 SVGEGT come from the germline V gene. Trimming shortened V by 3 bases and J by 3 bases, and 12 bases separated the two germline ends. CDR3 in DNA: TGTGCCAGCAGTTATGCATGGGCGCGCTACGAGCAGTACTTC. This sequence encodes CASSYAWARYEQYF.

V is TRBV3-1 (or the pseudogene TRBV3-2) and J is TRBJ1-3, with D uncertain. Germline values: CDR1 LGHDT, CDR2 YNNKEL (reference sequence). The CDR3 is 13 residues long. Trimming removed 3 bases from V and 0 bases from J, with 3 bases in between. The CDR3 region has the DNA TGTGCCAGCAGCCATTACTCTGGAAACACCATATATTTT. This gives the protein CASSHYSGNTIYF.

The chain uses TRBV6-6 and TRBJ1-2, with 7 bases aligning to TRBD1. The length of the CDR3 is 14 residues. From germline, CDR1 is MNHNY and CDR2 SVGAGI (reference sequence). V trimming: 4 bases; J trimming: 2 bases; junction bases outside the gene matches: 4. In nucleotides, the CDR3 is TGTGCCAGCAGTTCCCAGACAGGGAACTATGGCTACACCTTC. This translates into CASSSQTGNYGYTF.

The V gene is TRBV7-9, the J gene TRBJ1-5; TRBD1 matches 7 bases. The germline V gene encodes CDR1 SEHNR and CDR2 FQNEAQ (reference sequence). The CDR3 runs to 15 residues. Losses at the gene ends were 1 base for V and 3 bases for J; bases not matched to a gene: 3. The CDR3 region is CASSLGDSLNQPQHF. The CDR3 DNA sequence: TGTGCCAGCAGCTTAGGGGACAGCCTCAATCAGCCCCAGCATTTT.

V gene TRBV7-9 combines with J gene TRBJ1-5, with D possibly being TRBD1 (5 bases). CDR1 and CDR2 (germline): SEHNR, FQNEAQ (reference sequence). V lost 5 bases and J lost 7, with 12 bases in between. CDR3 size: 13 residues. Here the CDR3 reads CASSRQQGQPQHF. In DNA, the CDR3 is TGTGCCAGCAGCCGACAGCAAGGACAGCCCCAGCATTTT.

This clone showed up just once. This chain joins TRBV27 and TRBJ1-2, with TRBD1 matching 9 bases. CDR1 and CDR2 (germline): MNHEY, SMNVEV (reference sequence). V was clipped by 0 bases and J by 2 bases; unmatched bases: 1. There are 15 residues in the CDR3. The CDR3 spells CASSLSGTGNYGYTF. The DNA for the CDR3 is TGTGCCAGCAGTTTATCCGGGACAGGGAACTATGGCTACACCTTC.